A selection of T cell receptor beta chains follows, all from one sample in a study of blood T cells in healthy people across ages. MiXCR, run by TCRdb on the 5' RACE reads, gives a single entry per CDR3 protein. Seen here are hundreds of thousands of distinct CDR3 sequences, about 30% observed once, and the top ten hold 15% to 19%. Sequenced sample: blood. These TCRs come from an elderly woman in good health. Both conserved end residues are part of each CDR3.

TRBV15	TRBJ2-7	CATSRELDLTYEQYF
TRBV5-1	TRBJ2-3	CASSPRGLAGAQVDTQYF
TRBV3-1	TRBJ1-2	CAGSQEAGLDYGYTF
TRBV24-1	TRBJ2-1	CATSEWGKQFF
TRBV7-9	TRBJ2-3	CASISSGSVTDTQYF
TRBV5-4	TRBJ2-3	CASSLGLGLGGSDTQYF
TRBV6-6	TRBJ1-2	CASRGTGSYGYTF
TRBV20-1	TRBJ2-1	CSAPGGGRTYNEQFF
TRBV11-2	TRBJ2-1	CASSYRGANYNEQFF
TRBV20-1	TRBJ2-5	CSARDLRIQETQYF
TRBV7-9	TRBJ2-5	CACSPSGGGIYEQYF
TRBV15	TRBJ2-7	CATSRSGGQGAYEQYF
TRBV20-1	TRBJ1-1	CSAENQANEAFF
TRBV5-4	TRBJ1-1	CAGSLGRGNTEAFF
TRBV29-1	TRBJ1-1	CSLSTGSGEAFF